The TCR beta chain described here comes from a study of blood T cell repertoires in COVID-19. Study-wide context: Acute-phase and convalescent COVID-19 samples originated in the United States, Italy and Spain. In each case, the material was cDNA or gDNA derived from T cells, B-cell-depleted T cells, or PBMCs.

The assay was immunoSEQ multiplex PCR, and TCRdb's table has in-frame clones only and misses some. The sample lists approximately 500,000 clones; about 89% were seen once. The germline gives CDR1 MNHEY, CDR2 SMNVEV (reference sequence). This CDR3 comprises 15 residues. V lost 2 bases and J lost 7; bases outside the gene matches: 6. The sequencing input was peripheral blood. The V and J genes are TRBV27 and TRBJ1-5, with 9 bases matching TRBD1. The TCR originated in a woman aged 50 to 65 with COVID-19, enrolled during active disease. The CDR3 loop is CASSLDRGSGQPQHF. The CDR3 DNA reads as TGTGCCAGCAGTTTAGACAGGGGGAGCGGGCAGCCCCAGCATTTT.